Following are 11 T cell receptor beta chains from one sample sequenced in a study of cytomegalovirus exposure and HLA in healthy donors. Generated by immunoSEQ multiplex PCR, the TCRdb table keeps only in-frame clones and is missing some. The sample holds some 320,000 clones, approximately 86% seen once. The specimen was PBMCs. The receptor set was obtained from a woman in her twenties or thirties in good health and CMV-seropositive.

CDR3 sequence: CASSPTLGQTYEQYF. The CDR3 DNA is TGTGCCAGCAGCCCTACCCTGGGGCAGACCTACGAGCAGTACTTC. V and J are TRBV7-9 and TRBJ2-7; maybe TRBD1 (5 bases). V lost 5 bases, J lost 2 bases, and 16 bases lay in between. The CDR3 runs 15 residues. Germline V lookup: CDR1 SEHNR, CDR2 FQNEAQ (reference sequence).

The table lists this clone with a count of one. V is TRBV6-5 and J is TRBJ2-2; tentatively, D is TRBD2 (6 bases). Germline V gives CDR1 MNHEY, CDR2 SVGAGI. The CDR3 has 16 amino acids. V was clipped by 0 bases and J by 4 bases, with 12 bases between them. CDR3: CASSYSGGVSTGELFF. The CDR3 DNA is TGTGCCAGCAGTTACTCGGGGGGAGTGTCCACCGGGGAGCTGTTTTTT.

The chain couples TRBV6-6 to TRBJ2-3; 9 bases are shared with TRBD2. CDR1 and CDR2 (germline): MNHNY, SVGAGI (reference sequence). V was clipped by 4 bases and J by 6 bases; unmatched bases: 5. This CDR3 has 14 amino acids. The CDR3 bases are TGTGCCAGCAGTTCTAGCGGGGTTTTTGATACGCAGTATTTT. Encoded protein: CASSSSGVFDTQYF.

The rearrangement links TRBV27 to TRBJ2-1; D is unclear. This CDR3 region has 15 residues. V lost 3 bases to trimming and J lost 0 bases, with 9 bases between them. The germline V gene encodes CDR1 MNHEY and CDR2 SMNVEV (reference sequence). CDR3 DNA: TGTGCCAGCAGTTTGAGTCCATACTCCTACAATGAGCAGTTCTTC. It is translated as CASSLSPYSYNEQFF.

The chain is built from TRBV28 and TRBJ1-1; no reliable D call. V was trimmed by 1 base and J by 8 bases, leaving 11 bases between them. CDR3 length: 13 residues. Germline V gene sequence: CDR1 MDHEN, CDR2 SYDVKM. CDR3 sequence: CASSLSVAAEAFF. The DNA for the CDR3 is TGTGCCAGCAGTTTATCGGTTGCCGCCGAAGCTTTCTTT.

This sequence joins TRBV28 and TRBJ2-5; 8 nucleotides match TRBD2. The CDR3 has 14 residues. V gave up 2 bases and J gave up 7 bases; unmatched junction bases: 6. Germline values: CDR1 MDHEN, CDR2 SYDVKM. The CDR3 spells CASSLPGGLVTQYF. As DNA, the CDR3 is TGTGCCAGCAGTTTACCGGGGGGGCTCGTGACCCAGTACTTC.

The rearrangement uses TRBV4-2 and TRBJ2-5, with 9 bases matching TRBD2. The CDR3 is 16 residues long. The ends lost 0 bases at V and 2 bases at J; junction bases unmatched: 4. Germline V gives CDR1 LGHNA, CDR2 YNFKEQ. The CDR3 protein is CASSQDGAGGQETQYF. The DNA of the CDR3 is TGTGCCAGCAGCCAAGATGGGGCGGGGGGGCAAGAGACCCAGTACTTC.

The chain has TRBV5-4 and TRBJ2-1; a weak D match, TRBD2 (5 bases). The CDR3 has 16 amino acids. CDR1 and CDR2 from the germline V gene are SGHNT and YYREEE (reference sequence). The germline V and J ends were trimmed by 4 bases and 0 bases, with 14 bases remaining between them. This chain's CDR3 is CASSGYSEGSYNEQFF. The CDR3 DNA reads as TGTGCCAGCAGCGGTTACTCAGAGGGCTCCTACAATGAGCAGTTCTTC.

The chain couples TRBV10-3 to TRBJ2-7; D is uncertain. The V end lost 4 bases, the J end lost 3 bases, and 13 bases lay between the germline ends. The CDR3 sequence is 14 residues long. Per germline, CDR1 ENHRY and CDR2 SYGVKD. The CDR3 DNA reads TGTGCCATCAGTGTCTCGGATACTATCTACGAGCAGTACTTC. Its translation: CAISVSDTIYEQYF.

In this sample, this clone turned up a few times. This rearrangement joins TRBV13 to TRBJ1-5; D gene unclear. The germline CDR1 and CDR2 sequences are PRHDT and FYEKMQ (reference sequence). There are 15 residues in the CDR3. The ends were cut back, 1 base at V and 0 bases at J, with 7 bases in the middle. CDR3: CASSLVGDSNQPQHF. The CDR3 nucleotides are TGTGCCAGCAGCTTAGTTGGCGATAGCAATCAGCCCCAGCATTTT.

The rearrangement links TRBV5-1 to TRBJ2-3; D gene uncertain. This CDR3 spans 14 amino acids. In germline, CDR1 is SGHRS, CDR2 YFSETQ. The V end lost 6 bases, the J end lost 0 bases, and 11 bases lay between the germline ends. CDR3 DNA: TGCGCCAGCACAAAAGATACTAGCACAGATACGCAGTATTTT. Translating it yields CASTKDTSTDTQYF.